This T cell receptor (beta chain) was identified in a study of T-cell reconstitution after alpha-beta-depleted transplantation in children (dated by TCRdb to 2016 to 2017). A note on the overall study: Using TCR repertoire profiling, the study quantitatively followed how T-cell immune reconstitution unfolded in children after TCRalphabeta/CD19-depleted allogeneic hematopoietic cell transplantation. Points the paper makes about the study in general: About two months after transplant, the apparently early recovery of alphabetaT-cell counts reportedly depended on just several hundred clones that had expanded rapidly and came from non-depleted graft cells. Hyperexpanded clone frequencies declined over subsequent months; after one year, T-cell counts and TCRbeta diversity were mostly attributed to newly produced T cells. In some patients, the high TCRbeta diversity seen at day 60 was put down to recipient T cells and intrathymic progenitors that had survived conditioning.

According to the study, the label for this sample's treatment or condition signals: allogeneic hematopoietic cell transplantation with graft depleted of TCRalphabeta T cells and CD19 B cells. The transplant recipients were children given TCRalphabeta/CD19-depleted allogeneic hematopoietic cell grafts. Preparation of the library involved PCR. Reads for this sample came from an Illumina HiSeq 2500. To normalize quantification of the TCRbeta repertoire, the TCR libraries were built with molecular barcoding that relied on unique molecular identifiers. TCRdb's own reprocessing of the public reads used fastp at Q25 and MiXCR and kept productive beta chains. CDR3 protein duplicates are merged, each entry listing the most common genes and DNA. Here the sample has roughly 400,000 distinct CDR3 sequences; roughly two fifths occur a single time. In total, the top ten clones hold approximately 25% of the sample.

About this clonotype itself: Its binding antigen is unknown. Base-call qualities are not available, and no considerably larger clone is one nucleotide away.

V and J are truncated by 6 bases and 0 bases respectively, leaving an intervening sequence of 22 bases. The CDR1 and CDR2 encoded by the germline V gene are SGHDT and YYEEEE. Inclusive of the bounding cysteine and phenylalanine, the CDR3 is 17 residues long. The read is trimmed to its CDR3 DNA, 51 bases read in frame from base 1. Here the sequenced sample was PBMCs, taken before TCRalphabeta/CD19-depleted stem cell transplant. Recombination connected TRBV5-6 to TRBJ2-7; no confident D gene assignment can be made. This TCR was recovered from a girl aged 2 to 10 with aplastic anemia, due to receive a stem cell transplant. CDR3 sequence: CASTSLAEYGSSYEQYF. The DNA sequence is as follows: TGTGCCAGCACCTCTTTGGCGGAATACGGAAGCTCCTACGAGCAGTACTTC.